This TCR beta chain was recovered during a study of blood T cell repertoires in COVID-19 (dated by TCRdb to between 2020 and 2021). Context from the whole study: The collaborator samples originated in the United States, Italy and Spain and spanned the acute and convalescent phases of COVID-19. Where available, HLA class I and class II types were obtained from metadata supplied by the sample provider rather than from assay-based typing. The prospective study material was composed of cDNA or gDNA derived from T cells, B-cell-depleted T cells, or PBMCs. Samples were obtained from the ongoing ImmuneRACE study (first 160 participants) and from roughly 1,300 subjects provided by 6 global collaborators. Subjects who had been exposed to COVID-19, were actively infected with it, or had recovered from it provided the deeply sampled blood TCRbeta repertoires that made up the dataset. The repertoires were released in a freely available public database meant as a resource for research on the immune response to SARS-CoV-2. Sample metadata almost always included a de-identified subject ID, COVID-19 status, age in years and sex. The research as a whole found: The amount of clinical and demographic metadata varied by source and participant and was provided uncurated.

With respect to this clone: Its antigen target is currently unknown. No much larger clone is present one base from it, and per-base qualities are unavailable.

Whole blood was collected in K2EDTA tubes by collaborating institutions according to the institutions' own protocols. For TCRbeta analysis, collaborators shipped samples in one of three forms: frozen whole blood, isolated PBMCs, or DNA extracted from either of those sample types. TCRbeta CDR3 regions were amplified from genomic DNA using the immunoSEQ Assay, a bias-controlled multiplex PCR. The published analysis was carried out like this. Nucleated cell counts per sample were estimated from amplification of reference gene primers within the assay. To quantify the absolute abundance of each unique TCRbeta CDR3 rearrangement, sequence reads were collapsed and filtered. For each sample, productive Simpson clonality was calculated as the square root of Simpson's diversity index across productive rearrangements. As stored in TCRdb, this immuneACCESS dataset retains in-frame rearrangements with V and J assigned. A fraction of the clones does not appear; measured against another copy, unresolved V genes explain less than half of the discrepancy, and the remainder lacks a known reason. V and J calls and clone size are copied from that table; D and trimming were computed from the DNA. The table for this sample lists roughly 14,000 clones; less than 90% of them were counted only once. The top ten constitute 15% to 20% of the sample.

Taken from the germline V gene, the CDR1 and CDR2 loops are SNHLY and FYNNEI. V is cut back by 7 bases and J by 2 bases, with 7 bases in the junction unmatched. The CDR3 starts with the cysteine, ends with the phenylalanine, and has 15 residues. Only CDR3 DNA remains: 45 bases, in frame from the first base. The clonotype comes from a human donor in a cohort sampled during active COVID-19. The rearrangement combines TRBV2 with TRBJ2-1; 8 central bases correspond to TRBD1. The sample comprised peripheral blood. The DNA sequence is given as TGTGCCAGCACCGGACAGGGTGGGCCCTACAATGAGCAGTTCTTC. This encodes CASTGQGGPYNEQFF.